One sample yielded the 21 T cell receptor beta chains listed below, sequenced in a study of vaccination effects on CD4 cells after COVID-19. Sequencing was preceded by expansion of antigen-specific CD4+ T cells with viral peptide pools in the ViraFEST assay. Having been cultured for around ten days, the cells underwent CD4+ T cell isolation. Vaccinated participants had no history of SARS-CoV-2 infection and tested negative for nucleocapsid antibodies. Some clones are missing from TCRdb's copy, which holds only in-frame ones; the method was immunoSEQ multiplex PCR. The profile covers nearly 35,000 clones, with around three quarters appearing a single time and more than 25% taken by the ten largest. No antigen has been assigned to these receptors. Sequences were derived from CD4+ T cells from PBMCs cultured with HCoV-OC43 spike peptides, sampled before COVID-19 vaccination. The subset here: HCoV-OC43 spike overlapping peptide pool stimulation. These receptors all stem from a human donor who received a COVID-19 vaccine.

As to this clone: The sample contains more than one DNA sequence encoding this CDR3. The rearrangement joins TRBV29-1 to TRBJ1-1; TRBD1 might be the D (6 bases). Germline loops: CDR1 SQVTM, CDR2 ANQGSEA. CDR3 length equals 10 residues. Trimming stripped 4 bases from V and 6 bases from J, with 6 bases between. In DNA, the CDR3 is TGCAGCGTTGGGACAGCTGAAGCTTTCTTT. Its protein is CSVGTAEAFF.

This chain connects TRBV30 to TRBJ1-1; no clear D gene. Germline CDR1 and CDR2: GTSNPN and SVGIG (reference sequence). Between the trimmed V and J ends, which lost 5 bases and 1 base, there was a span of 11 bases. CDR3 length: 13 amino acids. CDR3 sequence: CAWARTQNTEAFF. The CDR3 region has the DNA TGTGCCTGGGCGAGGACCCAGAACACTGAAGCTTTCTTT.

The chain combines TRBV5-1 with TRBJ2-5; 7 bases fit TRBD2. This CDR3 is built from 14 residues. Germline V gene data show CDR1 as SGHRS and CDR2 as YFSETQ. V lost 3 bases to trimming and J lost 5 bases; unmatched junction nucleotides: 7. CDR3 loop: CASSSAGEGETQYF. DNA for the CDR3: TGCGCCAGCAGCTCCGCGGGGGAGGGGGAGACCCAGTACTTC.

The gene calls are TRBV30 and TRBJ1-5; 7 positions agree with TRBD1. Trimming at V came to 1 base and at J to 5 bases, leaving 11 bases not matched to a gene. The CDR3 contains 16 residues. Germline values: CDR1 GTSNPN, CDR2 SVGIG (reference sequence). CDR3 bases: TGTGCCTGGAGTGCAAACGGAGACAGGGATGATCAGCCCCAGCATTTT. Its translation is CAWSANGDRDDQPQHF.

This clone was counted a single time. The chain uses TRBV3-1 (or the pseudogene TRBV3-2) and TRBJ2-1; 8 bases are a match to TRBD2. With V trimmed by 4 bases and J by 9 bases, 8 bases remained unmatched. This CDR3 has 14 amino acids. Germline CDR1 and CDR2: LGHDT and YNNKEL (reference sequence). CDR3 protein: CASSLTSVGAEQFF. CDR3 bases: TGTGCCAGCAGCCTGACTAGCGTGGGGGCTGAGCAGTTCTTC.

The sample holds one count of this clone. The V call is TRBV5-5, the J call TRBJ2-7, with TRBD1 matching over 7 bases. V gave up 4 bases and J gave up 12 bases; unmatched junction bases: 10. Per germline, CDR1 SGHKS and CDR2 YYEKEE (reference sequence). The CDR3 spans 12 residues. The CDR3 nucleotides are TGTGCCAGCAGCAGGGACAGCTTTGTCCCGTACTTC. Translating gives CASSRDSFVPYF.

This clone has just a few counts. The V call is TRBV6-5, the J call TRBJ2-1; D not resolved. Trimming took off 6 bases at V and 10 bases at J, with 10 bases between the two ends. The germline V gene encodes CDR1 MNHEY and CDR2 SVGAGI. The CDR3 length is 11 residues. In nucleotides, the CDR3 is TGTGCCAGCAGGGTAGCCGGAGAGCAGTTCTTC. It translates to CASRVAGEQFF.

The CDR3 DNA sequence: TGTGCCAGCAGTCGTGGACTAGCGGGCGCAGATACGCAGTATTTT. It encodes CASSRGLAGADTQYF. This chain joins TRBV11-2 and TRBJ2-3, with 11 nucleotides matching TRBD2. Germline CDR1 is SGHAT and CDR2 is FQNNGV. J lost 4 bases, V lost 6 bases, and 6 bases had no gene match. CDR3 length equals 15 residues.

V and J are TRBV19 and TRBJ2-2, with 14 bases matching TRBD2. The CDR3 totals 18 residues. Germline V gene lookup returns CDR1 LNHDA and CDR2 SQIVND (reference sequence). After removal of 6 bases from V and 5 bases from J, the junction contained 11 bases not matched to a gene. The CDR3 coding sequence is TGTGCCAGTAGCAATCCGACTAGCGGGAGGGCAAGAACCGGGGAGCTGTTTTTT. It encodes CASSNPTSGRARTGELFF.

This rearrangement joins TRBV5-1 to TRBJ1-1; weak D call: TRBD1 (5 bases). This CDR3 has 15 residues. Per the germline V gene, CDR1 is SGHRS and CDR2 is YFSETQ. The V and J ends lost 0 bases and 0 bases respectively, with 9 bases between them. The CDR3 DNA reads TGCGCCAGCAGCTTGGAAGGGGCCTTGAACACTGAAGCTTTCTTT. Its protein is CASSLEGALNTEAFF.

J is TRBJ2-5 and V is TRBV9; D remains unclear. V lost 0 bases to trimming and J lost 3 bases, with 0 bases between them. Germline CDR1 SGDLS, CDR2 YYNGEE. The CDR3 consists of 11 residues. CDR3 sequence (DNA): TGTGCCAGCAGCGTAGAAGAGACCCAGTACTTC. Its translation is CASSVEETQYF.

This rearrangement joins TRBV19 to TRBJ2-2, with TRBD2 as a possible D gene (5 bases). This CDR3 region has 15 residues. The germline gives CDR1 LNHDA, CDR2 SQIVND (reference sequence). The V end was cut by 5 bases, the J end by 4 bases, with 14 bases between. As DNA, the CDR3 is TGTGCCAGTAGTCCCGGATGGGAGCGCACCGGGGAGCTGTTTTTT. It encodes CASSPGWERTGELFF.

The chain couples TRBV6-5 to TRBJ1-5; no clear D. Germline assignment: CDR1 MNHEY and CDR2 SVGAGI. CDR3 length: 16 residues. The V end lost 1 base, the J end lost 6 bases, and 16 bases lay between the germline ends. CDR3 region: CASSYLNPALGQPQHF. DNA for the CDR3: TGTGCCAGCAGTTACTTAAACCCTGCTCTGGGTCAGCCCCAGCATTTT.

The chain carries TRBV28 and TRBJ1-2; 7 positions match TRBD1. The CDR3 runs to 14 residues. Germline trimming cut 7 bases from V and 10 bases from J; bases unmatched to any gene: 15. The germline CDR1 and CDR2 sequences are MDHEN and SYDVKM. The DNA for the CDR3 is TGTGCCAGCACCCTACCAGGGGGGGGAAGCCCCTACACCTTC. Amino acid sequence: CASTLPGGGSPYTF.

Regarding this clone: A read error may produce the germline difference seen at one junction end. V usage is TRBV7-7 and J usage is TRBJ2-5; 8 bases line up with TRBD1. Germline V gene lookup returns CDR1 SSHAT and CDR2 FNYEAQ (reference sequence). The CDR3 totals 16 residues. The CDR3 spells CASSLVTGTGQETQYF. DNA for the CDR3: TGTGCTAGCAGCTTAGTGACGGGGACAGGCCAAGAGACCCAGTACTTC. Complete variable domain (other parts from reference TRBV7-7 and TRBJ2-5): GAGVSQSPRYKVTKRGQDVTLRCDPISSHATLYWYQQALGQGPEFLTYFNYEAQPDKSGLPSDRFSAERPEGSISTLTIQRTEQRDSAMYRCASSLVTGTGQETQYFGPGTRLLVL.

This rearrangement joins TRBV15 to TRBJ1-4; 7 nucleotides match TRBD1. The CDR3 covers 15 residues. The V segment lost 0 bases and the J segment 5 bases; nucleotides outside the gene matches: 3. Germline assignment: CDR1 LNHNV and CDR2 YYDKDF (reference sequence). The CDR3 is CATSREDRRNEKLFF. The CDR3 DNA follows: TGTGCCACCAGCAGAGAGGACAGGAGGAATGAAAAACTGTTTTTT.

V and J are TRBV19 and TRBJ2-1, with D possibly TRBD2 on 5 matching bases. This CDR3 has 18 residues. Trimming removed 1 base at V and 8 bases at J, with 24 bases between. The V gene's germline CDR1 is LNHDA and CDR2 SQIVND (reference sequence). CDR3: CASSIAVRWERSIDEQFF. CDR3 nucleotide sequence: TGTGCCAGTAGTATAGCAGTTCGTTGGGAGCGATCGATCGATGAGCAGTTCTTC.

This chain links TRBV27 with TRBJ2-3, with 12 positions matching TRBD2. V was pared by 5 bases and J by 0 bases, with 12 bases of the junction left unmatched. Looked up from germline, CDR1 is MNHEY and CDR2 is SMNVEV (reference sequence). CDR3 length: 19 amino acids. DNA for the CDR3: TGTGCCAGCAGTCGACTAGCGGGGGACCCTAGACTCAGCACAGATACGCAGTATTTT. Protein: CASSRLAGDPRLSTDTQYF.

This chain uses TRBV7-9 with TRBJ2-1; 8 bases match TRBD2. Germline V gene data show CDR1 as SEHNR and CDR2 as FQNEAQ (reference sequence). The CDR3 runs to 16 residues. Trimming took 5 bases from V and 3 from J; bases not matched to a gene: 9. The CDR3 coding sequence is TGTGCCAGCAGCCCCTGGGGGAGCGGGAGCTACAATGAGCAGTTCTTC. It translates to CASSPWGSGSYNEQFF.

This clone was observed once. The chain carries TRBV6-4 and TRBJ1-2; D is possibly TRBD1 (6 bases). There are 14 residues in the CDR3. The germline V gene encodes CDR1 MRHNA and CDR2 SNTAGT. V was trimmed by 3 bases and J by 4 bases, leaving 12 bases between them. CDR3 DNA sequence: TGTGCCAGCAGTGAGGTCGCAGGGGCCTATGGCTACACCTTC. Its protein is CASSEVAGAYGYTF.

This chain uses TRBV9 with TRBJ1-1; D is perhaps TRBD1 (5 bases). The germline CDR1 and CDR2 sequences are SGDLS and YYNGEE. V shed 3 bases and J shed 5 bases, with 11 bases lying between them. The CDR3 extends over 13 amino acids. The DNA for the CDR3 is TGTGCCAGCAGCGGGGACGTTGGAACTGAAGCTTTCTTT. This translates into CASSGDVGTEAFF.